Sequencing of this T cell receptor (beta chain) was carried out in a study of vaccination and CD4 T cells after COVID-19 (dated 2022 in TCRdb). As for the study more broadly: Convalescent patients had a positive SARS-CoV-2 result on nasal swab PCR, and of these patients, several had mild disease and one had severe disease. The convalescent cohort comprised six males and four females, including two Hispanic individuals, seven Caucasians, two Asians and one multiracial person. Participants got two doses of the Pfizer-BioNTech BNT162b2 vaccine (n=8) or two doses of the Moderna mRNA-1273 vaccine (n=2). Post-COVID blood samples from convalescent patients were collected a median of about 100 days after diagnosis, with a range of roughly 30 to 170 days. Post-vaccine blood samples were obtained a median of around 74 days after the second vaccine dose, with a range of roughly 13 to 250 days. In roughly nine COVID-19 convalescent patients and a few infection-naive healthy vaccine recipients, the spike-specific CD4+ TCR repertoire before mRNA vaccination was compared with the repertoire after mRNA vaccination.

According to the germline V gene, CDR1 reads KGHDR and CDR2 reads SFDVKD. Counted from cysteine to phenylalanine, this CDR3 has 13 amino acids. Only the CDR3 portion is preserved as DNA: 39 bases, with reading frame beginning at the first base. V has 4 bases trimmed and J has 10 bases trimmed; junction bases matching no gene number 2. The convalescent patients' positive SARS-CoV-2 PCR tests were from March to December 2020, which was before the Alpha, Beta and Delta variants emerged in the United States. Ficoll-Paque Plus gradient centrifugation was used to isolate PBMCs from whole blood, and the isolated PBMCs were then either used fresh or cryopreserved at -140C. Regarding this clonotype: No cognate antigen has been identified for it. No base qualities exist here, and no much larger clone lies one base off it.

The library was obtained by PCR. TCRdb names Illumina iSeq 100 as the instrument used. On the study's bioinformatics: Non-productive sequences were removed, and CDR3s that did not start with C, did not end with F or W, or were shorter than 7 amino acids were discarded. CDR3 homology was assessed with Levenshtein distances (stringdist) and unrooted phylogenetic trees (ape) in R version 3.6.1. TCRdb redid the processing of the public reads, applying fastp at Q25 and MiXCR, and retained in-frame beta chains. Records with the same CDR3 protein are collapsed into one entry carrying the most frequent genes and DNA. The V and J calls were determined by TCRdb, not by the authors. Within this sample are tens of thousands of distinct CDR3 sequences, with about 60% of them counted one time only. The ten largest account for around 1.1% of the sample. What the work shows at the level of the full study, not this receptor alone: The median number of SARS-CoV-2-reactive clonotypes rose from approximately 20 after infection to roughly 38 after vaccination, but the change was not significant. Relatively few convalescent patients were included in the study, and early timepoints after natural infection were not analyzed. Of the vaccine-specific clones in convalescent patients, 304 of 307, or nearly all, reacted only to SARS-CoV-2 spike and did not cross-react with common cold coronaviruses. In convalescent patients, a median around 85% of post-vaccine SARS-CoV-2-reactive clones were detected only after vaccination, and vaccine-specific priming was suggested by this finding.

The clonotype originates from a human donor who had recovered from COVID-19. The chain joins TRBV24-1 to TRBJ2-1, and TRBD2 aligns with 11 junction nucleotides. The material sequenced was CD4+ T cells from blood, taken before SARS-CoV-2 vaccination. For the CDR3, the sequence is CATSESSGREQFF. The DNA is TGTGCCACCAGTGAATCTAGCGGGAGGGAGCAGTTCTTC.